This TCR beta chain was captured in a study of T cells in Graves' hyperthyroidism and ophthalmopathy. This CDR3 contains 15 residues. V was pared by 1 base and J by 4 bases, with 12 bases between. Germline V gives CDR1 SGHRS, CDR2 YFSETQ. General study findings and limits: Most expanded thyroid clonotypes above 0.001 also appeared in blood. A median 6.5 months before onset, the model predicted ophthalmopathy. Stable hyperthyroidism was separated from ophthalmopathy by a model based on 13 V-J features.

RNA transcripts were the template for amplifying TCR beta CDR3 regions. The HTBI primer set was used in a first-round RT-PCR of the TCR CDR3. Each CDR3 protein is one row after TCRdb ran MiXCR on the multiplex PCR reads. The sample lists 650,000 to 800,000 distinct CDR3 sequences, 45% occurring once. Details on this clonotype: Antigen: not known.

For the diagnoses, clinical symptoms, serum thyroxine and TRAb, thyroid ultrasound and orbital computed tomography were used. Sequencing input: peripheral blood or thyroid tissue (not recorded which). The V and J genes are TRBV5-1 and TRBJ1-3; maybe TRBD1 (6 bases). The source is an adult man with Graves' disease, either hyperthyroidism or ophthalmopathy (not recorded which). DNA for the CDR3: TGCGCCAGCAGCTTGAAAGGGGGGTCCGGAAACACCATATATTTT. Protein: CASSLKGGSGNTIYF.